The 23 T cell receptor beta chains reported below all come from one sample, sequenced in a study of response to subunit inactivated influenza vaccine. TCRdb reprocessed the RT-PCR reads with MiXCR, giving one entry per CDR3 protein. The top ten clones hold 9.5% to 15% of a sample with about 480,000 distinct CDR3 sequences, roughly 11% of them seen once. The sample here was PBMCs from blood, taken 40 to 50 days after vaccination. All receptors come from a man between 50 and 59 years old who received an inactivated influenza vaccine.

This clonotype has a handful of counts. This chain connects TRBV7-2 to TRBJ2-1, with a tentative D call TRBD2 (5 bases). This CDR3 has 16 amino acids. Germline CDR1 is SGHTA and CDR2 is FQGNSA. V was pared by 1 base and J by 2 bases, with 12 bases between. The CDR3 bases are TGTGCCAGCAGCTTAGGTGACGGACTTGCCTACAATGAGCAGTTCTTC. Protein sequence: CASSLGDGLAYNEQFF.

The rearrangement joins TRBV5-1 to TRBJ2-5; 12 bases are shared with TRBD1. The ends lost 0 bases at V and 7 bases at J; junction bases unmatched: 7. The CDR3 contains 16 residues. The germline V gene has CDR1 SGHRS and CDR2 YFSETQ. The CDR3 loop is CASSLEPGQGAPTQYF. The CDR3 nucleotides read TGCGCCAGCAGCTTGGAACCGGGACAGGGGGCTCCGACCCAGTACTTC.

This clonotype was found many times. The chain is built from TRBV12-3 or TRBV12-4 and TRBJ2-2; possible D gene TRBD1, 6 bases. The CDR3 has 15 residues. Trimming took 10 bases from V and 1 from J, leaving 16 bases between them. For the CDR3, the DNA is TGTGCCACCGCGTGGGGGCCACAGAACACCGGGGAGCTGTTTTTT. It encodes CATAWGPQNTGELFF.

This clonotype has just one count. The chain uses TRBV6-2 or TRBV6-3 and TRBJ2-3; D is perhaps TRBD1 or TRBD2 (5 bases each). The CDR3 consists of 17 residues. With 6 bases removed from V and 4 bases from J, the gap between germline ends came to 23 bases. Looked up from germline, CDR1 is MNHEY and CDR2 is SVGEGT. The CDR3 protein is CASSTTVEGITSDTQYF. In DNA, the CDR3 is TGTGCCAGCAGCACCACCGTTGAGGGGATTACCTCAGATACGCAGTATTTT.

The J gene is TRBJ2-2, the V gene TRBV6-1; 11 nucleotides line up with TRBD2. Germline V gene lookup returns CDR1 MNHNS and CDR2 SASEGT. With 6 bases clipped from V and 3 bases from J, the junction kept 9 bases outside the gene matches. The CDR3 is made up of 17 amino acids. CDR3 protein: CASSSHSGRVYTGELFF. DNA of the CDR3: TGTGCCAGCAGCAGCCATAGCGGGAGGGTGTACACCGGGGAGCTGTTTTTT.

This chain links TRBV7-6 with TRBJ2-3; TRBD2 matches 12 bases. Losses at the gene ends were 5 bases for V and 6 bases for J; bases not matched to a gene: 9. The CDR3 extends over 16 amino acids. CDR1 and CDR2 (germline): SGHVS, FNYEAQ. The CDR3 DNA reads TGTGCCAGCAGCCAGGGACTAGCGGGTTCCAGGGATACGCAGTATTTT. Translation gives CASSQGLAGSRDTQYF.

This clonotype showed up many times. The chain recombines TRBV5-6 with TRBJ2-5, with 8 bases aligning to TRBD1. V lost 3 bases and J lost 10; bases outside the gene matches: 8. The germline CDR1 and CDR2 sequences are SGHDT and YYEEEE. The CDR3 sequence is 13 residues long. As DNA, the CDR3 is TGTGCCAGCAGCTCGTTACAGGGGGGCGACCAGTACTTC. Protein: CASSSLQGGDQYF.

The CDR3 here is CASSARHYGYTF. CDR3 coding DNA: TGTGCCAGCAGTGCAAGGCACTATGGCTACACCTTC. The chain joins TRBV25-1 to TRBJ1-2; no clear D gene. CDR1 is MGHDK and CDR2 is SYGVNS in the germline V gene. V was pared by 4 bases and J by 3 bases, with 6 bases between. There are 12 residues in the CDR3.

CDR3 amino acids: CATSRDYPGQGYEQYF. The CDR3 DNA follows: TGTGCCACCAGCAGAGATTACCCTGGACAGGGTTACGAGCAGTACTTC. This sequence joins TRBV15 and TRBJ2-7; 8 bases are shared with TRBD1. Trimming took 0 bases from V and 4 from J; bases not matched to a gene: 8. Germline CDR1 is LNHNV and CDR2 is YYDKDF (reference sequence). CDR3 length: 16 residues.

There are a few counts of this clonotype. The chain links TRBV20-1 to TRBJ1-6, with D possibly being TRBD1 (5 bases). The CDR3 is 16 residues long. Trimming removed 3 bases from V and 7 bases from J, with 19 bases in between. Per germline, CDR1 DFQATT and CDR2 SNEGSKA (reference sequence). The CDR3 here is CSASVGGGVDNSPLHF. The CDR3, as DNA: TGCAGTGCTAGCGTCGGGGGAGGGGTTGACAATTCACCCCTCCACTTT.

This clonotype was picked up a small number of times. The rearrangement joins TRBV27 to TRBJ2-1, with 9 bases identical to TRBD2. Germline values: CDR1 MNHEY, CDR2 SMNVEV (reference sequence). The CDR3 covers 18 residues. Trimming removed 6 bases from V and 4 bases from J; junction bases left unmatched: 16. CDR3 nucleotide sequence: TGTGCCAGCAGCCCAGACGCGCCCGGGACTAGCCCGTACAATGAGCAGTTCTTC. It codes for CASSPDAPGTSPYNEQFF.

The V gene is TRBV5-4, the J gene TRBJ1-1; unclear D gene. This CDR3 has 16 amino acids. Germline CDR1 is SGHNT and CDR2 is YYREEE (reference sequence). V was trimmed by 0 bases and J by 0 bases, leaving 12 bases between them. This CDR3 is CASSLVVGRMNTEAFF. As DNA, the CDR3 is TGTGCCAGCAGCTTGGTCGTCGGCAGAATGAACACTGAAGCTTTCTTT.

The chain combines TRBV7-2 with TRBJ2-5, with 12 bases lining up with TRBD2. Per the germline V gene, CDR1 is SGHTA and CDR2 is FQGNSA. This CDR3 spans 16 amino acids. The V segment lost 5 bases and the J segment 5 bases; nucleotides outside the gene matches: 9. For the CDR3, the DNA is TGTGCCAGCAGCGAGGTTACTAGCGGGAGGTCTGAGACCCAGTACTTC. This encodes CASSEVTSGRSETQYF. The complete variable domain, with remaining parts taken from reference TRBV7-2 and TRBJ2-5, reads GAGVSQSPSNKVTEKGKDVELRCDPISGHTALYWYRQSLGQGLEFLIYFQGNSAPDKSGLPSDRFSAERTGGSVSTLTIQRTQQEDSAVYLCASSEVTSGRSETQYFGPGTRLLVL.

The chain links TRBV29-1 to TRBJ2-5; D uncertain. The V end lost 4 bases, the J end lost 3 bases, and 9 bases lay between the germline ends. Germline V CDR1 and CDR2: SQVTM, ANQGSEA. The CDR3 is 12 residues long. This CDR3 is CSVGADEETQYF. The CDR3 nucleotides read TGCAGCGTTGGGGCAGACGAAGAGACCCAGTACTTC.

This clonotype was seen a few times. The chain is built from TRBV20-1 and TRBJ2-5; 15 nucleotides line up with TRBD2. Germline V gene lookup returns CDR1 DFQATT and CDR2 SNEGSKA (reference sequence). With 4 bases clipped from V and 3 bases from J, the junction kept 9 bases outside the gene matches. This CDR3 is 17 amino acids long. The CDR3 loop is CSAISGTSGRKKETQYF. The CDR3 DNA reads as TGCAGTGCTATTTCCGGGACTAGCGGGAGGAAGAAAGAGACCCAGTACTTC.

This clonotype came up a few times. The gene calls are TRBV29-1 and TRBJ1-1; D might be TRBD1 (5 bases). CDR3 length equals 13 residues. CDR1 and CDR2 (germline): SQVTM, ANQGSEA. V was cut by 5 bases and J by 0 bases, with 10 bases left in between. CDR3 in DNA: TGCAGCGTTCGACAGAACTTGAACACTGAAGCTTTCTTT. Translated, it gives CSVRQNLNTEAFF.

This clonotype showed up just a few times. The rearrangement joins TRBV15 to TRBJ2-7; D not certain. V shed 4 bases and J shed 3 bases, with 10 bases lying between them. Germline assignment: CDR1 LNHNV and CDR2 YYDKDF (reference sequence). This CDR3 contains 13 residues. CDR3 loop: CATSMEVNYEQYF. The CDR3 coding sequence is TGTGCCACCAGCATGGAAGTAAACTACGAGCAGTACTTC.

The J gene is TRBJ2-2, the V gene TRBV24-1, with unresolved D. Trimming took 6 bases from V and 3 from J, leaving 4 bases between them. Germline values: CDR1 KGHDR, CDR2 SFDVKD. The CDR3 is made up of 12 amino acids. The CDR3 protein is CATSLYTGELFF. In nucleotides, the CDR3 is TGTGCCACCAGTCTCTACACCGGGGAGCTGTTTTTT.

This clonotype occurred many times. V gene TRBV9 combines with J gene TRBJ2-7, with a tentative D call TRBD2 (5 bases). Trimming cost V 2 bases and J 6 bases, with 6 bases left between them. Germline CDR1 and CDR2: SGDLS and YYNGEE. The CDR3 spans 11 residues. The CDR3 reads CASSVGSEQYF. The CDR3 DNA sequence: TGTGCCAGCAGCGTTGGGAGCGAGCAGTACTTC.

CDR3 sequence reads: CASSFTPHRGHSYEQYF. DNA for the CDR3: TGTGCCAGCAGCTTCACGCCTCACAGGGGGCACTCCTACGAGCAGTACTTC. The chain combines TRBV7-2 with TRBJ2-7; 9 nucleotides agree with TRBD1. Germline-derived CDR1 and CDR2 are SGHTA and FQGNSA. This CDR3 is built from 17 residues. Unmatched junction bases numbered 9, after V lost 3 bases and J lost 0 bases. Complete variable domain (other parts from reference TRBV7-2 and TRBJ2-7): GAGVSQSPSNKVTEKGKDVELRCDPISGHTALYWYRQSLGQGLEFLIYFQGNSAPDKSGLPSDRFSAERTGGSVSTLTIQRTQQEDSAVYLCASSFTPHRGHSYEQYFGPGTRLTVT.

The chain uses TRBV20-1 and TRBJ1-4, with D perhaps TRBD1 (5 bases). CDR1 is DFQATT, CDR2 SNEGSKA, per germline (reference sequence). This CDR3 is 14 amino acids long. V lost 2 bases to trimming and J lost 4 bases, with 11 bases between them. CDR3 protein: CSARTGTLNEKLFF. In DNA form, the CDR3 reads TGCAGTGCTAGAACGGGGACTCTTAATGAAAAACTGTTTTTT.

This rearrangement joins TRBV12-3 or TRBV12-4 to TRBJ1-2, with D possibly matching TRBD1 (6 bases). V was pared by 6 bases and J by 4 bases, with 18 bases between. This CDR3 has 15 amino acids. CDR3: CASSPGAGPGYGYTF. The CDR3 nucleotides are TGTGCCAGCAGCCCGGGGGCAGGGCCGGGCTATGGCTACACCTTC.

At least ten counts were recorded for this clonotype. The rearrangement joins TRBV6-1 to TRBJ2-5; D tentatively reads TRBD1 or TRBD2 (5 bases each). V lost 8 bases and J lost 2, with 21 bases in between. The CDR3 length is 16 residues. Germline lookup yields CDR1 MNHNS and CDR2 SASEGT. The CDR3 region has the DNA TGTGCCAGCCAACTCCCGCAGGGATGGGGGCAAGAGACCCAGTACTTC. Its translation is CASQLPQGWGQETQYF.